This is a list of T cell receptor beta chains from one sample in a study of early T cells in non-severe SARS-CoV-2 infection. TCRdb re-derived calls from the 5' RACE reads in MiXCR, one entry per CDR3 protein. This table holds 40,000 to 50,000 distinct CDR3 sequences, about 7% found once. Sequenced: whole blood. These receptors all come from an adult who was a healthcare worker with PCR-confirmed SARS-CoV-2 infection or an uninfected control (not recorded which). CDR3s include the opening cysteine and the closing phenylalanine or tryptophan. Each record gives: CDR3 DNA, CDR3 protein, J gene, D gene, V gene, clone size. D genes are given only for firm matches. Expanded clones are given a class, and other clones once, few, many or no size at all.

DNA: TGTGCCAGCAGCCTCGAGGAGGGCAGGAGAGAGACCCAGTACTTC
CDR3: CASSLEEGRRETQYF
J: TRBJ2-5
D: -
V: TRBV3-1
size: many

DNA: TGTGCCAGCAGCCCCACGAGGGTAGGTGGTGGCTACACCTTC
CDR3: CASSPTRVGGGYTF
J: TRBJ1-2
D: -
V: TRBV14
size: -

DNA: TGTGCCATCAGTGAAGTGAGGAGGGTAGCTGAAGCTTTCTTT
CDR3: CAISEVRRVAEAFF
J: TRBJ1-1
D: -
V: TRBV10-3
size: many

DNA: TGTGCCAGCAGCTCCCGGGACAGGGCGGACGAGCAGTACTTC
CDR3: CASSSRDRADEQYF
J: TRBJ2-7
D: TRBD1
V: TRBV7-6
size: -

DNA: TGTGCCAGCTCACCACCGGCGGGTTCAGTGAACACTGAAGCTTTCTTT
CDR3: CASSPPAGSVNTEAFF
J: TRBJ1-1
D: -
V: TRBV18
size: -

DNA: TGTGCCAGTAGTATGACTAGCGGGGGGGCGATCGAGCAGTTCTTC
CDR3: CASSMTSGGAIEQFF
J: TRBJ2-1
D: TRBD2
V: TRBV19
size: many

DNA: TGTGCCAGCAGCTTAGAGGGGAGCTCTGGAAACACCATATATTTT
CDR3: CASSLEGSSGNTIYF
J: TRBJ1-3
D: -
V: TRBV7-9
size: few

DNA: TGTGCCAGCAGCTTAGCGGCAGGGAACAACATTCAGTACTTC
CDR3: CASSLAAGNNIQYF
J: TRBJ2-4
D: -
V: TRBV7-2
size: few

DNA: TGTGCCAGTAGTACGCTACCTCGCTTCGTGGAGACCCAGTACTTC
CDR3: CASSTLPRFVETQYF
J: TRBJ2-5
D: -
V: TRBV19
size: medium-sized

DNA: TGTGCCAGCAGCATCGTGGGGGCTAGCACAGATACGCAGTATTTT
CDR3: CASSIVGASTDTQYF
J: TRBJ2-3
D: -
V: TRBV9
size: -

DNA: TGTGCCAGCAGTCCAGGACAGCGGAACACTGAAGCTTTCTTT
CDR3: CASSPGQRNTEAFF
J: TRBJ1-1
D: -
V: TRBV12-3/TRBV12-4
size: few

DNA: TGTGCCAGCAGGGGCGTGACAGGGGATCAGCCCCAGCATTTT
CDR3: CASRGVTGDQPQHF
J: TRBJ1-5
D: TRBD1
V: TRBV6-5
size: few

DNA: TGCAGTGCTACCCGGGCCGGGGGCTTAGCAGATACGCAGTATTTT
CDR3: CSATRAGGLADTQYF
J: TRBJ2-3
D: -
V: TRBV20-1
size: many

DNA: TGTGCCTGGAGTGTGGGGAGTGGCAGCAATCAGCCCCAGCATTTT
CDR3: CAWSVGSGSNQPQHF
J: TRBJ1-5
D: -
V: TRBV30
size: few

DNA: TGTGCCAGCAGACAGACCTATGCCACAGATACGCAGTATTTT
CDR3: CASRQTYATDTQYF
J: TRBJ2-3
D: -
V: TRBV5-6
size: -

DNA: TGTGCCAGCAGCCTCACCGGGACAGGGACTAGCGGCCAAGAGACCCAGTACTTC
CDR3: CASSLTGTGTSGQETQYF
J: TRBJ2-5
D: TRBD2
V: TRBV12-3/TRBV12-4
size: few

DNA: TGCGCCAGCAGCCAAGAAGGGGATTCCTACAATGAGCAGTTCTTC
CDR3: CASSQEGDSYNEQFF
J: TRBJ2-1
D: -
V: TRBV4-3
size: many

DNA: TGTGCCATCAGAGGGCAACCACGGACAGGGGTAGTGGGAAACACTGAAGCTTTCTTT
CDR3: CAIRGQPRTGVVGNTEAFF
J: TRBJ1-1
D: TRBD1
V: TRBV10-3
size: many

DNA: TGTGCCAGCCTACGGGGAGGGGGCGCCTACGAGCAGTACTTC
CDR3: CASLRGGGAYEQYF
J: TRBJ2-7
D: -
V: TRBV27
size: -

DNA: TGTGCCAGCAGCGGATCGTATCGCGGGGGGTTCTCCTACGAGCAGTACTTC
CDR3: CASSGSYRGGFSYEQYF
J: TRBJ2-7
D: TRBD2
V: TRBV7-8
size: many

DNA: TGTGCCAGCAGCTTTAGATATCGACAGGATAACGAGCAGTACTTC
CDR3: CASSFRYRQDNEQYF
J: TRBJ2-7
D: -
V: TRBV7-2
size: -

DNA: TGTGCCAGCAGCCCCCAGCCCCTTAAGGGCGGGCAGTACTTC
CDR3: CASSPQPLKGGQYF
J: TRBJ2-7
D: -
V: TRBV11-2
size: many

DNA: TGTGCCACCAGTGTAGGGCTAGAAGAGGGGGAGACCCAGTACTTC
CDR3: CATSVGLEEGETQYF
J: TRBJ2-5
D: -
V: TRBV24-1
size: many

DNA: TGTGCCAGCAGTTCCCGGCCCCCCACAGATACGCAGTATTTT
CDR3: CASSSRPPTDTQYF
J: TRBJ2-3
D: -
V: TRBV6-2/TRBV6-3
size: few

DNA: TGTGCCAGCAACAATCTCAGACAGGGTAGTGAGCAGTTCTTC
CDR3: CASNNLRQGSEQFF
J: TRBJ2-1
D: TRBD1
V: TRBV7-2
size: -

DNA: TGTGCCAGCAGCTTAGTTTGGGACGCAGCCTACGAGCAGTACTTC
CDR3: CASSLVWDAAYEQYF
J: TRBJ2-7
D: -
V: TRBV7-9
size: few

DNA: TGTGCCAGCAGCTTTTCCTACAGCCCTAGCACAGATACGCAGTATTTT
CDR3: CASSFSYSPSTDTQYF
J: TRBJ2-3
D: -
V: TRBV7-2
size: -

DNA: TGTGCCAGCAGTTACGAGGGTCATCAGCCCCAGCATTTT
CDR3: CASSYEGHQPQHF
J: TRBJ1-5
D: -
V: TRBV6-6
size: -

DNA: TGTGCCATCAGCGGTGGCAGGGACCAAGGTGGCTACACCTTC
CDR3: CAISGGRDQGGYTF
J: TRBJ1-2
D: -
V: TRBV10-3
size: many

DNA: TGCAGTGCTAGAGAAACGGACAGAACCTACAATGAGCAGTTCTTC
CDR3: CSARETDRTYNEQFF
J: TRBJ2-1
D: -
V: TRBV20-1
size: -

DNA: TGTGCCAGCTCACCAGACAGCAATCAGCCCCAGCATTTT
CDR3: CASSPDSNQPQHF
J: TRBJ1-5
D: -
V: TRBV18
size: many

DNA: TGTGCCAGCAATGCAAGAAGACAGGTGGAGCAGTACTTC
CDR3: CASNARRQVEQYF
J: TRBJ2-7
D: -
V: TRBV14
size: many

DNA: TGTGCCAGCAGCCCTGTCAGGCTAGCCAAAAACATTCAGTACTTC
CDR3: CASSPVRLAKNIQYF
J: TRBJ2-4
D: -
V: TRBV9
size: -

DNA: TGTGCCAGCAGCCTGGCCGGACAGACTCCTCAAGAGACCCAGTACTTC
CDR3: CASSLAGQTPQETQYF
J: TRBJ2-5
D: -
V: TRBV7-8
size: few

DNA: TGTGCCAGCAGCTTAGTCGGGTTGAGCGCCAGAGCAGATACGCAGTATTTT
CDR3: CASSLVGLSARADTQYF
J: TRBJ2-3
D: -
V: TRBV7-6
size: many

DNA: TGCGCCAGCAGCCAAGTTGTACAGCGGGCCTATGGCTACACCTTC
CDR3: CASSQVVQRAYGYTF
J: TRBJ1-2
D: -
V: TRBV4-3
size: few

DNA: TGCAGCGTTGTAGACACCTCCTCCTACAATGAGCAGTTCTTC
CDR3: CSVVDTSSYNEQFF
J: TRBJ2-1
D: -
V: TRBV29-1
size: -

DNA: TGTGCCATCAGAAGCGGGGGGGCCGCAGATACGCAGTATTTT
CDR3: CAIRSGGAADTQYF
J: TRBJ2-3
D: TRBD2
V: TRBV10-3
size: -

DNA: TGTGCCAGCAGCCACCAAGGGAGCGGGGGAAGCAATGAGCAGTTCTTC
CDR3: CASSHQGSGGSNEQFF
J: TRBJ2-1
D: TRBD2
V: TRBV11-2
size: few

DNA: TGTGCCAGCAGCTTCCGACTAGAGGGGACCTACGAGCAGTACTTC
CDR3: CASSFRLEGTYEQYF
J: TRBJ2-7
D: -
V: TRBV11-2
size: few

DNA: TGTGCCAGCAGCGGCACCGGGACAGCTAACACAGATACGCAGTATTTT
CDR3: CASSGTGTANTDTQYF
J: TRBJ2-3
D: TRBD1
V: TRBV2
size: many

DNA: TGCGCCAGCAGCCAAGTTCAGGGGGTGAACGACGAGCAGTACTTC
CDR3: CASSQVQGVNDEQYF
J: TRBJ2-7
D: TRBD1
V: TRBV4-3
size: many

DNA: TGTGCCAGCAGAGTCGAGGCGACCTCCTACGAGCAGTACTTC
CDR3: CASRVEATSYEQYF
J: TRBJ2-7
D: -
V: TRBV2
size: many

DNA: TGCGCCAGCAGCGCCGGGGGAGCTAATGAAAAACTGTTTTTT
CDR3: CASSAGGANEKLFF
J: TRBJ1-4
D: -
V: TRBV5-1
size: many

DNA: TGTGCCTGGAGTGTGCGGGGGGAGGATGGCTACACCTTC
CDR3: CAWSVRGEDGYTF
J: TRBJ1-2
D: -
V: TRBV30
size: many

DNA: TGTGCCAGCTCACCCAGTCAGGGTGACTCCTACGAGCAGTACTTC
CDR3: CASSPSQGDSYEQYF
J: TRBJ2-7
D: -
V: TRBV18
size: many

DNA: TGTGCCAGTAGTTACAGGGATTCACCCCTCCACTTT
CDR3: CASSYRDSPLHF
J: TRBJ1-6
D: -
V: TRBV19
size: many

DNA: TGCAGTGCTCTGTCCCGGGACAGGGGCCAAGAGACCCAGTACTTC
CDR3: CSALSRDRGQETQYF
J: TRBJ2-5
D: TRBD1
V: TRBV20-1
size: -

DNA: TGTGCCAGCAGCCAAGGGTTTAATTCACCCCTCCACTTT
CDR3: CASSQGFNSPLHF
J: TRBJ1-6
D: -
V: TRBV4-2
size: many

DNA: TGCGCCAGCAGCCAAGCTGCTTCCTACAATGAGCAGTTCTTC
CDR3: CASSQAASYNEQFF
J: TRBJ2-1
D: -
V: TRBV4-3
size: many

DNA: TGTGCCAGCAGCCTCGGACTAGCGGGGGGGAATGAGCAGTTCTTC
CDR3: CASSLGLAGGNEQFF
J: TRBJ2-1
D: TRBD2
V: TRBV3-1
size: few

DNA: TGTGCCAGCAGTTCAGCACGGGGGGGCCGGAATGAGCAGTTCTTC
CDR3: CASSSARGGRNEQFF
J: TRBJ2-1
D: TRBD2
V: TRBV6-2/TRBV6-3
size: -

DNA: TGTGCCACCAGTGAGCCGGGACGAGAGACCCAGTACTTC
CDR3: CATSEPGRETQYF
J: TRBJ2-5
D: -
V: TRBV24-1
size: many

DNA: TGCAGTGCTAGATCCGCGGCCAATGAAAAACTGTTTTTT
CDR3: CSARSAANEKLFF
J: TRBJ1-4
D: -
V: TRBV20-1
size: many

DNA: TGCGCCAGCAGTCCAGGGATTAACTATGGCTACACCTTC
CDR3: CASSPGINYGYTF
J: TRBJ1-2
D: -
V: TRBV10-1
size: -

DNA: TGCAGTGCTAGGGCGGGGGGCCCCCTCGGGGAGCTGTTTTTT
CDR3: CSARAGGPLGELFF
J: TRBJ2-2
D: TRBD2
V: TRBV20-1
size: many

DNA: TGCAGCGTTGAAGATCTTGGGCCCCGAGGAGAGACCCAGTACTTC
CDR3: CSVEDLGPRGETQYF
J: TRBJ2-5
D: -
V: TRBV29-1
size: many